This TCR beta chain was obtained from a study of blood T cell repertoires in COVID-19. Germline CDR1 is SGHAT and CDR2 is FQNNGV. V lost 5 bases to trimming and J lost 1 base, with 15 bases between them. The CDR3 runs 16 residues. Using immunoSEQ multiplex PCR, the repertoire was profiled, and TCRdb retains in-frame clones only, with some absent. The data contain fewer than 500,000 clones, 70% to 85% of them singletons. Material for sequencing was peripheral blood. The chain combines TRBV11-2 with TRBJ2-1; no definite D call. The clonotype comes from a human donor with acute or convalescent COVID-19. The donor label of this sample is uncertain. CDR3 DNA sequence: TGTGCCAGCAGCGGTGTCGCGAGGAGTTCCTACAATGAGCAGTTCTTC. Encoded protein: CASSGVARSSYNEQFF. The whole variable domain, remainder taken from reference TRBV11-2 and TRBJ2-1, is EAGVAQSPRYKIIEKRQSVAFWCNPISGHATLYWYQQILGQGPKLLIQFQNNGVVDDSQLPKDRFSAERLKGVDSTLKIQPAKLEDSAVYLCASSGVARSSYNEQFFGPGTRLTVL.